This T cell receptor (beta chain) appears in the sequencing data of a study of blood T cells in healthy people across ages (dated by TCRdb to about 2015). Study-level background: In model experiments, template switching captured about one uniquely barcoded TCR beta cDNA molecule for every two T cells. The study measured age-related changes in TCR beta repertoire diversity using deep sequencing normalized with unique cDNA molecular identifiers. To avoid experimental bias, donors of different ages were spread randomly across the sequencing lanes. Four age groups were formed from the donors: young (average roughly 15 years), middle-aged (approximately 40), aged (over 55) and long-lived (around 82). Using the same blood draw, the study looked at two additional independent replicas of 1 million unique cDNA reads for two donors, one aged 18 to 30 and the other aged 80 or older.

Overall results and qualifications from the work: Compared with the aged group, the long-lived group had more naive CD4+ T cells, fewer expanded clones and increased TCR diversity, a pattern suggesting age selection. A strong correlation was found between observed TCR beta diversity and the percentage of naive T cells measured by flow cytometry. Estimates of total diversity based on one million sequenced T cells were considered lower bounds and underestimates. Because profiling used bulk unsorted PBMCs, naive and antigen-experienced compartments could not be compared conclusively. As age increased, observed TCR beta diversity per million T cells dropped in a roughly linear way, and a significant reduction was already evident by age 40. The CMV infection status of donors was not known, potentially confounding age-related changes in expanded clonotypes.

The CDR3 sequence holds 14 residues, the cysteine and phenylalanine included. Only the CDR3 part of the read is kept: 42 bases, read in frame from the first base. Trimming takes 3 bases off V and 5 bases off J; junction bases not matched to a gene: 5. CDR1 MNHEY and CDR2 SMNVEV are derived from the germline V gene (reference sequence). Systemically healthy Caucasian individuals from Russia, some 40 in total and aged about 6 to 100 years, were included as donors. Around 9.7 milliliters of peripheral blood were collected from each donor into EDTA-treated Vacutainer tubes. Ficoll-Paque density-gradient centrifugation was used to isolate PBMCs, with at least 6.5 million obtained per sample. Trizol reagent was used to extract total RNA from the PBMCs, yielding at least 5 micrograms per sample. Naive CD45RAhigh/CD27high T cell percentages were measured by flow cytometry on a PBMC aliquot from every donor.

The library was generated by 5' RACE. For sequencing, an Illumina HiSeq 2500 was employed. A second PCR of about 6 to 11 cycles was performed with a sample-barcoded 5' primer and a J-beta primer mix. A unique molecular identifier was introduced onto each TCR beta cDNA molecule by a template-switch 5' adaptor carrying 12 random nucleotides. At least 2.5 million CDR3-containing paired-end reads were obtained from each sample. First-strand cDNA synthesis was performed from all RNA using the Mint cDNA synthesis kit, with priming by a TRBC-specific oligonucleotide. Following uracil-DNA glycosylase treatment, a first 18-cycle PCR with universal primers M1SS and BC2_uni_R was performed on all cDNA. As for the authors' bioinformatics: Normalization of each sample was performed by random selection of 1 million high-quality reads, each carrying a distinct molecular identifier. Instead of being binned into consensus sequences, reads with shared molecular identifiers were discarded. MiTCR, set to a Q25 quality threshold and the strictest error-elimination algorithm, was used for CDR3 identification, clonotype clustering and error correction. A nonparametric unseen species model with Euler transformation was used to estimate lower-bound total TCR beta diversity. TCRdb trimmed public reads at Q25 via fastp, called clones via MiXCR and kept in-frame beta chains. Rows are unified per CDR3 protein, each entry keeping the most common DNA and genes. The V and J calls and clone size come from TCRdb's table, not from the authors' own analysis. In all, the sample holds 1.5 million to 2 million distinct CDR3 sequences, and roughly 50% of those were seen once. 2.1% of the sample belongs to the ten largest clones.

As regards this clonotype: Its antigen remains undetermined. Base qualities are not provided; no much larger clone lies one nucleotide away.

The clonotype comes from a woman aged 40 to 50 in good health. Recombination connected TRBV27 to TRBJ1-2, and 8 junction bases match TRBD1. The sample was blood. The CDR3 region: CASSLTTGVYGYTF. The DNA sequence is given as TGTGCCAGCAGTTTGACGACAGGGGTTTATGGCTACACCTTC.